The 23 T cell receptor beta chains below were found in one sample sequenced in a study of Ad26.COV2.S vaccination and SARS-CoV-2 variants. Here immunoSEQ multiplex PCR was the method, and the copy in TCRdb shows in-frame clones only, minus some. This sample has around 250,000 clones, with about 83% found just once. Documented treatment: around 19 received Ad26.COV2.S at low or high dose, single or two shots; a few received placebo; per-sample allocation not given. On day 63 after the first injection, vaccine and placebo recipients gave samples. The sample here was peripheral blood, taken in a trial of Ad26.COV2.S vaccine versus placebo. The receptors originated from a person between 18 and 60 years old who received the Ad26.COV2.S COVID-19 vaccine or a placebo.

This sequence joins TRBV4-1 and TRBJ2-5; D tentatively reads TRBD1 or TRBD2 (5 bases each). Trimming took 4 bases from V and 4 from J, leaving 19 bases between them. The CDR3 is made up of 16 amino acids. Per the germline V gene, CDR1 is MGHRA and CDR2 is YSYEKL. CDR3 region: CASSPRGAGVAETQYF. CDR3 coding DNA: TGCGCCAGCAGCCCACGAGGGGCTGGGGTAGCAGAGACCCAGTACTTC.

In DNA, the CDR3 is TGTGCCAGTAGTCTACGACAGGGGCGCGAGACTGAAGCTTTCTTT. Its protein is CASSLRQGRETEAFF. The chain is built from TRBV19 and TRBJ1-1; TRBD1 aligns across 8 bases. The CDR3 runs to 15 residues. V lost 5 bases and J lost 5; bases outside the gene matches: 10. Germline CDR1 reads LNHDA; CDR2 reads SQIVND (reference sequence).

The gene calls are TRBV21-1 and TRBJ2-3; the table's TRBD1 call for D was not verified on the DNA. TRBV21-1 is assigned pseudogene status. CDR3 size: 17 residues. The CDR3 coding sequence is TGTGCTAGCAGCAAAGGCTGGGACAGGGGCCAAATGGGTACGCAGTATTTT. This encodes CASSKGWDRGQMGTQYF.

The chain has TRBV19 and TRBJ1-5; D not resolved. V was clipped by 1 base and J by 3 bases, with 10 bases between them. This CDR3 is 15 amino acids long. Germline values: CDR1 LNHDA, CDR2 SQIVND (reference sequence). CDR3 in DNA: TGTGCCAGTAGTATAGTGACGGAACACAATCAGCCCCAGCATTTT. The encoded protein is CASSIVTEHNQPQHF.

The rearrangement joins TRBV5-6 to TRBJ2-7; perhaps TRBD1 as D (5 bases). CDR3 length: 14 residues. V was clipped by 1 base and J by 0 bases, with 8 bases between them. From germline, CDR1 is SGHDT and CDR2 YYEEEE. Written as DNA, the CDR3 is TGTGCCAGCAGCTTGAACAGGTTCTCCTACGAGCAGTACTTC. As protein: CASSLNRFSYEQYF.

This chain links TRBV7-9 with TRBJ1-2, with D possibly TRBD1 on 6 matching bases. The CDR3 consists of 12 residues. Germline assignment: CDR1 SEHNR and CDR2 FQNEAQ (reference sequence). V dropped 1 base and J dropped 9 bases, with 9 bases sitting between them. CDR3 region: CASSLDTGSYTF. Written as DNA, the CDR3 is TGTGCCAGCAGCTTAGATACAGGGAGCTACACCTTC.

V and J are TRBV5-1 and TRBJ2-7; TRBD1 might be the D (6 bases). In germline, CDR1 is SGHRS, CDR2 YFSETQ. V shed 0 bases and J shed 6 bases, with 10 bases lying between them. This CDR3 comprises 13 residues. CDR3 protein: CASSLAGVGEQYF. The CDR3, as DNA: TGCGCCAGCAGCTTGGCAGGGGTCGGCGAGCAGTACTTC.

The chain links TRBV6-5 to TRBJ1-5; D is undetermined. The CDR3 runs to 14 residues. The germline gives CDR1 MNHEY, CDR2 SVGAGI. Trimming cost V 7 bases and J 0 bases, with 10 bases left between them. The DNA for the CDR3 is TGTGCCAGCACCAAACGGGGTAGCAATCAGCCCCAGCATTTT. This codes for CASTKRGSNQPQHF.

This clone was observed a single time. The CDR3 is CASSPGVSAGTQYF. CDR3 coding DNA: TGTGCCAGCAGCCCGGGAGTGAGCGCCGGGACCCAGTACTTC. This chain uses TRBV11-2 with TRBJ2-5; D possibly corresponds to TRBD2 (6 bases). Deletions cut 5 bases from V and 7 bases from J, with 17 bases between. The germline V gene encodes CDR1 SGHAT and CDR2 FQNNGV. The CDR3 spans 14 residues.

This clone appeared a few times. The chain joins TRBV6-2 or TRBV6-3 to TRBJ1-1; D is uncertain. The CDR3 spans 15 residues. Germline CDR1 and CDR2: MNHEY and SVGEGT. Trimming pared 2 bases from V and 4 bases from J, leaving 14 bases between. As DNA, the CDR3 is TGTGCCAGCAGTTACGAGGCCAACTTCGGCACTGAAGCTTTCTTT. Protein sequence: CASSYEANFGTEAFF.

The chain joins TRBV6-5 to TRBJ1-2; D gene uncertain. V was shortened by 6 bases and J by 6 bases, with 14 bases between the two germline ends. This CDR3 is 13 amino acids long. Germline CDR1 reads MNHEY; CDR2 reads SVGAGI. CDR3 nucleotides: TGTGCCAGCAGCCTAACAGAGAAGCATGGCTACACCTTC. Translation: CASSLTEKHGYTF.

The rearrangement joins TRBV7-2 to TRBJ1-2; maybe TRBD1 (6 bases). The CDR3 is 19 amino acids. Germline loops: CDR1 SGHTA, CDR2 FQGNSA. The V end lost 1 base, the J end lost 4 bases, and 25 bases lay between the germline ends. CDR3 residues: CASSLGAVAGVPSAYGYTF. The CDR3, as DNA: TGTGCCAGCAGCTTAGGAGCTGTGGCAGGGGTCCCCTCTGCCTATGGCTACACCTTC.

This chain connects TRBV6-2 or TRBV6-3 to TRBJ1-6, with no clear D. The CDR3 is made up of 13 amino acids. Germline V gene sequence: CDR1 MNHEY, CDR2 SVGEGT. The V end was cut by 3 bases, the J end by 11 bases, with 11 bases between. This CDR3 reads CASSYSAAPPLHF. The CDR3 DNA reads TGTGCCAGCAGTTATTCAGCCGCTCCACCCCTCCACTTT.

The rearrangement uses TRBV7-2 and TRBJ2-5; 8 bases align to TRBD2. The CDR3 runs to 14 residues. The J segment lost 4 bases and the V segment lost 5 bases, leaving 6 bases of the junction unmatched. CDR1 and CDR2 (germline): SGHTA, FQGNSA. CDR3 protein: CASSRGSGTETQYF. The DNA for the CDR3 is TGTGCCAGCAGCCGCGGTAGCGGGACAGAGACCCAGTACTTC.

V gene TRBV28 combines with J gene TRBJ1-4; possible D gene TRBD1, 5 bases. The CDR3 has 15 amino acids. Germline CDR1 reads MDHEN; CDR2 reads SYDVKM. V was cut by 1 base and J by 8 bases, with 14 bases left in between. The CDR3 region has the DNA TGTGCCAGCAGTTTATCAACAGGAATCGAGGAAAAACTGTTTTTT. Translation gives CASSLSTGIEEKLFF.

This chain joins TRBV7-2 and TRBJ1-5; D unresolved. Trimming pared 5 bases from V and 4 bases from J, leaving 9 bases between. CDR3 length equals 13 residues. Germline CDR1 reads SGHTA; CDR2 reads FQGNSA. Written as DNA, the CDR3 is TGTGCCAGCAGCCAGTACGAAAATCAGCCCCAGCATTTT. It codes for CASSQYENQPQHF.

J is TRBJ2-5 and V is TRBV18, with TRBD2 identical over 10 bases. The V gene end was trimmed by 0 bases and the J gene end by 1 base; junction bases not matched to a gene: 5. The CDR3 totals 17 residues. Germline assignment: CDR1 KGHSH and CDR2 LQKENI. The CDR3 DNA is TGTGCCAGCTCACCACCGGCTAGCGGGGGACGCCAAGAGACCCAGTACTTC. Translation gives CASSPPASGGRQETQYF.

The chain recombines TRBV19 with TRBJ2-3; perhaps TRBD2 as D (7 bases). This CDR3 comprises 15 residues. The germline gives CDR1 LNHDA, CDR2 SQIVND (reference sequence). Deletions cut 3 bases from V and 7 bases from J, with 17 bases between. As DNA, the CDR3 is TGTGCCAGTAGTATTGGGGGGGCCCTCTCAAATACGCAGTATTTT. It is translated as CASSIGGALSNTQYF.

The chain uses TRBV6-1 and TRBJ2-7; TRBD2 agrees at 9 bases. Germline loops: CDR1 MNHNS, CDR2 SASEGT. This CDR3 region has 18 residues. V gave up 3 bases and J gave up 2 bases; unmatched junction bases: 14. CDR3 residues: CASSDRGGFAGGTYEQYV. DNA of the CDR3: TGTGCCAGCAGTGACAGGGGGGGATTCGCGGGAGGGACCTACGAGCAGTACGTC.

This clone was counted once. This sequence joins TRBV5-1 and TRBJ1-6; weak D call: TRBD1 (5 bases). V lost 2 bases and J 6 bases, leaving 15 bases between the germline ends. The CDR3 runs 16 residues. Germline CDR1 reads SGHRS; CDR2 reads YFSETQ. The CDR3: CASSLESAGSNSPLHF. The DNA of the CDR3 is TGCGCCAGCAGCTTAGAGTCGGCAGGGAGTAATTCACCCCTCCACTTT. The variable domain in full, with the rest retrieved from reference TRBV5-1 and TRBJ1-6, is KAGVTQTPRYLIKTRGQQVTLSCSPISGHRSVSWYQQTPGQGLQFLFEYFSETQRNKGNFPGRFSGRQFSNSRSEMNVSTLELGDSALYLCASSLESAGSNSPLHFGNGTRLTVT.

This clone has a single count. V is TRBV29-1 and J is TRBJ2-7; unclear D gene. With 6 bases removed from V and 1 base from J, the gap between germline ends came to 13 bases. Germline CDR1 SQVTM, CDR2 ANQGSEA. The CDR3 is 13 amino acids. CDR3 amino acids: CSVPGGVSYEQYF. The CDR3 DNA reads TGCAGCGTCCCTGGTGGGGTTTCCTACGAGCAGTACTTC.

V usage is TRBV7-8 and J usage is TRBJ2-1; D call uncertain. Per the germline V gene, CDR1 is SGHVS and CDR2 is FQNEAQ. The ends were cut back, 5 bases at V and 9 bases at J, with 11 bases in the middle. This CDR3 contains 12 residues. The CDR3 spells CASSLYPIEQFF. Here the CDR3 DNA reads TGTGCCAGCAGCCTATACCCCATTGAGCAGTTCTTC.

V and J are TRBV15 and TRBJ2-1; 11 positions match TRBD2. The CDR3 is 15 amino acids. After removal of 1 base from V and 9 bases from J, the junction contained 5 bases not matched to a gene. Germline CDR1 is LNHNV and CDR2 is YYDKDF (reference sequence). CDR3 in amino acids: CATSRAIAGGVEQFF. DNA for the CDR3: TGTGCCACCAGCAGAGCCATAGCGGGAGGGGTTGAGCAGTTCTTC.